These T cell receptor beta chains were read from a single sample in a study of T cells after yellow fever vaccination. From the 5' RACE reads, TCRdb called clonotypes with MiXCR, one entry per CDR3 protein. The sample consists of over 300,000 distinct CDR3 sequences, 3.6% of them appearing once. Specimen: PBMCs, collected on the day of the yellow fever booster vaccination. These receptor sequences come from a man aged 18 to 30 who received the YFV17D yellow fever vaccine. CDR3s include the opening cysteine and the closing phenylalanine or tryptophan. The order of the fields is J gene, clone size, V gene, D gene, CDR3 DNA, CDR3 protein. The D gene is left open where the match is weak. Clone size appears in some rows only: once, few, many, or a class for an expanded clone.

>TRBJ2-5|.|TRBV15|.
TGTGCCACCAGCAGAGAAGCGGAGGGTTGGGAGACCCAGTACTTC
CATSREAEGWETQYF
>TRBJ2-1|many|TRBV5-1|TRBD1
TGCGCCAGCAGGGAAGGACAGGGGTTTGGAGGTGAGCAGTTCTTC
CASREGQGFGGEQFF
>TRBJ1-2|few|TRBV2|.
TGTGCCAGCAGTGAAGCCGGGGCGCGGGGCTACACCTTC
CASSEAGARGYTF
>TRBJ2-1|many|TRBV28|TRBD2
TGTGCCAGCGGGACTAGCGGGGGGGTTGAGCAGTTCTTC
CASGTSGGVEQFF
>TRBJ2-5|many|TRBV10-3|TRBD1
TGTGCCATCAGTGAGACGTTGACAGGGGTCCAAGAGACCCAGTACTTC
CAISETLTGVQETQYF
>TRBJ1-6|.|TRBV27|.
TGTGCCAGCAGTTTGTCTGACGGACGGACGTCACCCCTCCACTTT
CASSLSDGRTSPLHF
>TRBJ2-6|few|TRBV21-1|.
TGTGCCAGCAGCAAACCCCCGGGGCGATCTGGGGCCAACGTCCTGACTTTC
CASSKPPGRSGANVLTF
>TRBJ2-6|.|TRBV6-2/TRBV6-3|.
TGTGCCACCAGGTACGGTGGTTCCTCTGGGGCCAACGTCCTGACTTTC
CATRYGGSSGANVLTF
>TRBJ2-5|few|TRBV10-3|.
TGTGCCATCAGTGAGGCAGTAGGGGAGACCCAGTACTTC
CAISEAVGETQYF
>TRBJ2-4|many|TRBV29-1|TRBD1
TGCAGCGTTGATGGGACAGGGTCCGACGAGGCCAAAAACATTCAGTACTTC
CSVDGTGSDEAKNIQYF
>TRBJ2-1|many|TRBV15|TRBD1
TGTGCCACCAGCAGAGGACAGGGGGTCATCGGTGAGCAGTTCTTC
CATSRGQGVIGEQFF
>TRBJ1-5|many|TRBV12-3/TRBV12-4|.
TGTGCCAGCAGTTTTCACCGTAGTAATCAGCCCCAGCATTTT
CASSFHRSNQPQHF
>TRBJ2-3|many|TRBV20-1|TRBD2
TGCAGTGCTAGCGGGGGGGGCACAGATACGCAGTATTTT
CSASGGGTDTQYF
>TRBJ2-3|many|TRBV12-3/TRBV12-4|.
TGTGCCAGCAGGGCGTTAGCTGGCACAGATACGCAGTATTTT
CASRALAGTDTQYF
>TRBJ2-1|many|TRBV29-1|.
TGCAGCGTTGGCAGGCGGTACAATGAGCAGTTCTTC
CSVGRRYNEQFF
>TRBJ2-5|many|TRBV20-1|.
TGCAGTGCTAGAGATACCCGGATCGTCTTC
CSARDTRIVF
>TRBJ2-7|many|TRBV4-2|TRBD2
TGTGCCAGCAGCCAAGCGGGGCGGGGGTACGAGCAGTACTTC
CASSQAGRGYEQYF
>TRBJ1-6|few|TRBV20-1|TRBD1
TGCAGTGCTTTCGGACAGGGCTTCCGTAATTCACCCCTCCACTTT
CSAFGQGFRNSPLHF
>TRBJ1-1|many|TRBV7-2|.
TGTGCCAGCAGTTCAACTCCGGGTGCTGAAGCTTTCTTT
CASSSTPGAEAFF
>TRBJ2-7|.|TRBV7-2|.
TGTGCCAGCAGCTTAGTCCCCAGACCACTCCCCTACGAGCAGTACTTC
CASSLVPRPLPYEQYF
>TRBJ1-6|few|TRBV7-2|.
TGTGCCAGCAGCTTAAGGGATTCACCCCTCCACTTT
CASSLRDSPLHF
>TRBJ1-1|many|TRBV20-1|.
TGCAGTGCCCGGACGGTGAACACTGAAGCTTTCTTT
CSARTVNTEAFF
>TRBJ1-5|few|TRBV4-1|TRBD1
TGCGCCAGCAGCCATGTTCCTCAGGGGGCCGTTCATCAGCCCCAGCATTTT
CASSHVPQGAVHQPQHF
>TRBJ2-1|many|TRBV7-9|TRBD1
TGTGCCAGCAGCCTTACCGCAGGGGGCAGAGAGCAGTTCTTC
CASSLTAGGREQFF
>TRBJ1-5|few|TRBV6-2/TRBV6-3|.
TGTGCCAGCAGTCAGCCCCTCCTTAGTGAAGCGCCCCAGCATTTT
CASSQPLLSEAPQHF
>TRBJ1-3|many|TRBV5-1|.
TGCGCCAGCAGCTTGAATACTGCGGATGGAAACACCATATATTTT
CASSLNTADGNTIYF
>TRBJ2-7|many|TRBV7-2|.
TGTGCCAGCAGCTTAGATTCGGACGCGAGCTCCTACGAGCAGTACTTC
CASSLDSDASSYEQYF
>TRBJ2-3|.|TRBV20-1|.
TGCAGTGCTAGGGTCAGAGCCTCTAGCACAGATACGCAGTATTTT
CSARVRASSTDTQYF
>TRBJ2-7|many|TRBV5-1|.
TGCGCCAGCAGCTTCGACCACGAGCAGTACTTC
CASSFDHEQYF
>TRBJ2-7|.|TRBV18|TRBD2
TGTGCCAGCTCACCACCGCGCGGGGGGGGGTCCTACGAGCAGTACTTC
CASSPPRGGGSYEQYF
>TRBJ2-3|many|TRBV20-1|.
TGCAGTGCTCTTCCGCGGGGAGCAGATACGCAGTATTTT
CSALPRGADTQYF
>TRBJ1-5|many|TRBV6-2/TRBV6-3|.
TGTGCCAGCAGTTACGTCTCTAGCAATCAGCCCCAGCATTTT
CASSYVSSNQPQHF
>TRBJ2-3|many|TRBV9|TRBD2
TGTGCCAGCAGCTTATACGGACTAGCTACCACAGATACGCAGTATTTT
CASSLYGLATTDTQYF
>TRBJ2-7|few|TRBV4-1|.
TGCGCCAGCAGCCAAGGACTAGTGGTCTCCTACGAGCAGTACTTC
CASSQGLVVSYEQYF
>TRBJ1-2|few|TRBV5-1|.
TGCGCCAGCAGCTCGCAACAGGTCCAGGGTGGCTACACCTTC
CASSSQQVQGGYTF
>TRBJ2-2|many|TRBV12-3/TRBV12-4|.
TGTGCCAGCAGTTTAGGCGCCCCCGGGGAGCTGTTTTTT
CASSLGAPGELFF
>TRBJ2-3|.|TRBV29-1|.
TGCAGCGTCCACGGGGCCGGTACAGATACGCAGTATTTT
CSVHGAGTDTQYF
>TRBJ2-3|few|TRBV20-1|.
TGCAGTGCTAGGGTGGCCCGCACAGATACGCAGTATTTT
CSARVARTDTQYF
>TRBJ2-1|many|TRBV15|TRBD1
TGTGCCACCAGCAAACGCCGGACAGGGGATGGTGAGCAGTTCTTC
CATSKRRTGDGEQFF
>TRBJ2-2|.|TRBV7-9|.
TGTGCCAGCACCCCCGAAATAAACACCGGGGAGCTGTTTTTT
CASTPEINTGELFF
>TRBJ2-7|many|TRBV29-1|TRBD2
TGCAGCGTAGCTACTAGCGGGGGAGACTACGAGCAGTACTTC
CSVATSGGDYEQYF
>TRBJ2-1|.|TRBV6-5|TRBD2
TGTGCCAGCAGTTATTCCCCTAGCGGGGAGTACAATGAGCAGTTCTTC
CASSYSPSGEYNEQFF
>TRBJ2-5|.|TRBV29-1|.
TGCAGCGTTGACGCCGCATGGGACTGCCCCCGAGAGACCCAGTACTTC
CSVDAAWDCPRETQYF
>TRBJ2-3|many|TRBV7-6|.
TGTGCCAGCAGCTTAGTAGTAGTAGGACAGAGTCGCACAGATACGCAGTATTTT
CASSLVVVGQSRTDTQYF
>TRBJ2-5|.|TRBV11-2|TRBD1
TGTGCCAGCACCATAAAAGGATTTGACAGGGCTCAAGAGACCCAGTACTTC
CASTIKGFDRAQETQYF
>TRBJ2-3|many|TRBV7-2|.
TGTGCCAGCAGCCCAGGGATCACAGATACGCAGTATTTT
CASSPGITDTQYF
>TRBJ1-4|many|TRBV6-1|TRBD1
TGTGCCAGCAGTCCCGACAGGGTCGAAAAACTGTTTTTT
CASSPDRVEKLFF
>TRBJ2-3|few|TRBV5-5|TRBD1
TGTGCCAGCAGCTTGGTGACAGGGGGCTTAACAGATACGCAGTATTTT
CASSLVTGGLTDTQYF
>TRBJ2-3|many|TRBV24-1|.
TGTGCCACCAGTTCTAGCGATACGCAGTATTTT
CATSSSDTQYF
>TRBJ2-7|few|TRBV7-8|.
TGTGCCAGCAGCTTAGTCGGGGCGGTAGGCTACGAGCAGTACTTC
CASSLVGAVGYEQYF
>TRBJ1-1|.|TRBV6-2/TRBV6-3|.
TGTGCCAGCAGGGTGGGAAAGAACACTGAAGCTTTCTTT
CASRVGKNTEAFF
>TRBJ2-3|many|TRBV7-3|TRBD1
TGTGCCAGCAGCGATCTTCCCGGACAGGGATTAGATACGCAGTATTTT
CASSDLPGQGLDTQYF
>TRBJ2-1|.|TRBV9|.
TGTGCCAGCAGCGAACGCCAGCTAGCGCAAAACAATGAGCAGTTCTTC
CASSERQLAQNNEQFF
>TRBJ2-3|many|TRBV9|.
TGTGCCAGCAGCCTCAACCCACCTTCCACAGATACGCAGTATTTT
CASSLNPPSTDTQYF
>TRBJ2-7|few|TRBV19|.
TGTGCCAGTAGTATATCCGACGGAACCTCCTACGAGCAGTACTTC
CASSISDGTSYEQYF
>TRBJ2-2|many|TRBV5-1|.
TGCGCCAGCAGCTCCAGGGATGCCGGGGAGCTGTTTTTT
CASSSRDAGELFF
>TRBJ2-2|many|TRBV18|.
TGTGCCAGCTCACCAAGGGCCCAGACAGGGAACACCGGGGAGCTGTTTTTT
CASSPRAQTGNTGELFF